The T cell receptor (beta chain) under discussion was sequenced for a study of beta chain features in type 1 diabetes. On this clone itself: The target antigen is unknown.

Every bit of the isolated RNA underwent reverse transcription, so sequencing read expressed TCRB transcripts. Clones were sequenced by immunoSEQ multiplex PCR, and TCRdb holds only the in-frame ones, with some missing. This sample yields roughly 300,000 clones, of which roughly an eighth are seen a single time; over 0.015% belongs to the top ten. The study, taken as a whole, reports: Among patients with Type 1 diabetes, TCRB CDR3s were moderately but significantly shorter in every one of the four CD4+ subsets. The cDNA sequencing approach could over-represent high-TCR-expressing cells.

Heparinised blood was drawn once per donor, averaging approximately 100 mL. Sorted populations all exceeded 95% purity. Germline CDR1 is MNHEY and CDR2 is SVGAGI. The ends were cut back, 6 bases at V and 0 bases at J, with 5 bases in the middle. The length of the CDR3 is 13 residues. The material sequenced was naive CD4+ T cells from blood. V is TRBV6-5 and J is TRBJ2-2; D is ambiguous. The sequence came from a man aged 25-45 years with type 1 diabetes. The DNA for the CDR3 is TGTGCCAGCAGGCGGACGAACACCGGGGAGCTGTTTTTT. It specifies CASRRTNTGELFF.